This entry features one TCR beta chain sequence. As yet, its antigen is unknown. This entry is derived from a study of STAT3 mutations in large granular lymphocyte leukemia. Overall study context: Roughly half of the longitudinally sequenced T-LGLL patients carried detectable canonical activating STAT3 mutations. Study conclusions and caveats: Every T-LGLL patient had at least one immunodominant TCRbeta clonotype. No sample exists from the first appearance of each clone.

Libraries were prepared by immunoSEQ multiplex PCR; TCRdb keeps only in-frame clonotypes and omits some of them. The table shows about 12,000 clones, with over 70% occurring only once. Sequenced: peripheral blood mononuclear cells. This clonotype originated in a man aged 55 to 69 with T-cell large granular lymphocyte leukemia. Some clones in this sample may be carry-over from other donors' samples.

The CDR3 spells CSVTGQDYGYTF. In nucleotides, the CDR3 is TGCAGCGTTACGGGGCAAGACTATGGCTACACCTTC. This chain joins TRBV29-1 and TRBJ1-2, with a tentative D call TRBD1 (5 bases). Germline CDR1 SQVTM, CDR2 ANQGSEA. CDR3 length equals 12 residues. The germline V and J ends were trimmed by 5 bases and 3 bases, with 10 bases remaining between them.